This T cell receptor beta chain was recovered during a study of cytomegalovirus exposure and HLA in healthy donors. CDR1 is SGHTA, CDR2 FQGNSA, per germline. After removal of 3 bases from V and 3 bases from J, the junction contained 7 bases not matched to a gene. This CDR3 is 16 amino acids long. The protocol was immunoSEQ multiplex PCR, while the TCRdb copy is restricted to in-frame clones and leaves out a portion. The repertoire holds around 69,000 clones, with roughly 95% as singletons. This sequence joins TRBV7-2 and TRBJ2-2, with TRBD2 matching over 7 bases. What was sequenced was PBMCs. This TCR derives from a woman between 18 and 29 years old in good health and CMV-seropositive. The CDR3 reads CASSLFGGSDTGELFF. CDR3 bases: TGTGCCAGCAGCTTGTTCGGCGGGAGCGACACCGGGGAGCTGTTTTTT.